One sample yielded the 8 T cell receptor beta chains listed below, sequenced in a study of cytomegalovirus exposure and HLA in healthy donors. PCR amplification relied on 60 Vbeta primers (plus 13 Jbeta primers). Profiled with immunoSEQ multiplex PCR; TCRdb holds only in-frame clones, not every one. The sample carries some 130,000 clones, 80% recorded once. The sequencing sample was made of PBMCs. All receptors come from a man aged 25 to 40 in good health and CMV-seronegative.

The CDR3 region is CASSPRPLGGYEQYF. CDR3 bases: TGTGCCAGCAGCCCCCGCCCCCTGGGAGGCTACGAGCAGTACTTC. The V gene is TRBV7-8, the J gene TRBJ2-5; possibly TRBD2 for D (6 bases). The last part of the DNA fits TRBJ2-7 better; the J call may be wrong. The CDR3 covers 15 residues. Germline-derived CDR1 and CDR2 are SGHVS and FQNEAQ.

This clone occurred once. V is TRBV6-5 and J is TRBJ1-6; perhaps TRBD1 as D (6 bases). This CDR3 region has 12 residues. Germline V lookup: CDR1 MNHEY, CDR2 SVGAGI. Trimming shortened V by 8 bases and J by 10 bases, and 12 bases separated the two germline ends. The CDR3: CASGGGQSPLHF. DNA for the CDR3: TGTGCCAGCGGGGGCGGGCAATCACCCCTCCACTTT.

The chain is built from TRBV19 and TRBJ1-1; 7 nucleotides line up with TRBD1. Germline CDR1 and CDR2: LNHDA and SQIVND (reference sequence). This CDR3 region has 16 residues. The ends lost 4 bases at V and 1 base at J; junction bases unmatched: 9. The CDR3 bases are TGTGCCAGTAGTAGACTTCGAGGGACAGAGAACACTGAAGCTTTCTTT. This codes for CASSRLRGTENTEAFF.

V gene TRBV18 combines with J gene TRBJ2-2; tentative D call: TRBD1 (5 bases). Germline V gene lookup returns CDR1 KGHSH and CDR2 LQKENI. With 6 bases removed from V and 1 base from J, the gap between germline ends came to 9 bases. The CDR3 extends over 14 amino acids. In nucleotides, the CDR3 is TGTGCCAGCTCGTTACAGGAGAACACCGGGGAGCTGTTTTTT. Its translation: CASSLQENTGELFF.

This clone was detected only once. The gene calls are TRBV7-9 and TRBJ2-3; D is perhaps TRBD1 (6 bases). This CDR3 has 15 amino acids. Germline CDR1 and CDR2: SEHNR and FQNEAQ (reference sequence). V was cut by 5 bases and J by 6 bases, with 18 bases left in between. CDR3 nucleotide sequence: TGTGCCAGCAGCGCGAGGGACACCTTCACGGATACGCAGTATTTT. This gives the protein CASSARDTFTDTQYF.

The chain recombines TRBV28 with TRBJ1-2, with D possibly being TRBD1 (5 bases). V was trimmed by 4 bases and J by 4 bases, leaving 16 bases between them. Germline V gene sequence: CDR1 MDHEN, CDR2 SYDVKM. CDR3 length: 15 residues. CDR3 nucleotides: TGTGCCAGCAGTTCGCAGGGCCTTCGCCCCTATGGCTACACCTTC. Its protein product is CASSSQGLRPYGYTF.

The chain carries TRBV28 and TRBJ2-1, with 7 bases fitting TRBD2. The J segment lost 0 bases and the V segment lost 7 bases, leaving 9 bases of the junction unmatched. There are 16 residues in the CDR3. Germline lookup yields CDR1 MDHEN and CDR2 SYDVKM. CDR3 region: CASKISGASSYNEQFF. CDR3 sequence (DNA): TGTGCCAGCAAGATAAGCGGGGCCAGCTCCTACAATGAGCAGTTCTTC.

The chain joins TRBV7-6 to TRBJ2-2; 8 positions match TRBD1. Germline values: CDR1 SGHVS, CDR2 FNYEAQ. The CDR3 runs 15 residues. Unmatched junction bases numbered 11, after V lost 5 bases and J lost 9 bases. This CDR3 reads CASSPGGGIARELFF. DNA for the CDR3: TGTGCCAGCAGCCCAGGGGGCGGTATAGCTCGGGAGCTGTTTTTT.